This T cell receptor (beta chain) stems from a study of PD-1 blockade in classical Hodgkin lymphoma. Germline V lookup: CDR1 MGHRA, CDR2 YSYEKL. The CDR3 loop spans 14 amino acids. Trimming cost V 1 base and J 5 bases, with 11 bases left between them. The sample's time point: cycle 4 day 1 (C4D1), after 5 to 7 weeks of nivolumab. All trial patients relapsed after autologous stem cell transplantation. The repertoire was sequenced with immunoSEQ multiplex PCR; TCRdb's copy has only in-frame clones and lacks some. This table has 64,000 or so clones, around 90% appearing once. The sample here was peripheral blood mononuclear cells (PBMCs), taken before the fourth cycle of nivolumab. The sequence was obtained from a human donor with classical Hodgkin lymphoma. The chain carries TRBV4-1 and TRBJ1-1; D gene ambiguous. The CDR3 protein is CASSQVGSRTEAFF. CDR3 coding DNA: TGCGCCAGCAGCCAAGTAGGGTCGAGGACTGAAGCTTTCTTT.